Listed below are T cell receptor beta chains from one sample, sequenced in a study of identical twins. Each CDR3 protein gets one entry after TCRdb re-called the 5' RACE reads with MiXCR. The table includes 700,000 or so distinct CDR3 sequences, 8.6% detected once. The same data also went into a second study, on yellow fever vaccine responses in identical twins.

Sequenced: PBMCs. The receptors here all came from a young woman in good health. Each CDR3 is given with its conserved first and last residue. Each record gives: CDR3 length, J gene, V gene, CDR3 protein.

cdr3_length: 15
j_call: TRBJ1-1
v_call: TRBV9
cdr3_aa: CASSLLQGSGTEAFF

cdr3_length: 15
j_call: TRBJ2-3
v_call: TRBV6-4
cdr3_aa: CASREIAGGRDTQYF

cdr3_length: 13
j_call: TRBJ2-1
v_call: TRBV6-2/TRBV6-3
cdr3_aa: CASSWNAYNEQFF

cdr3_length: 12
j_call: TRBJ2-7
v_call: TRBV20-1
cdr3_aa: CSARGPGGEQYF

cdr3_length: 16
j_call: TRBJ2-7
v_call: TRBV5-1
cdr3_aa: CASSNKGQRGGYEQYF

cdr3_length: 16
j_call: TRBJ2-1
v_call: TRBV6-4
cdr3_aa: CASSDSGSGGANEQFF

cdr3_length: 18
j_call: TRBJ2-7
v_call: TRBV11-2
cdr3_aa: CASSLNTRLAGGPGEQYF

cdr3_length: 15
j_call: TRBJ2-3
v_call: TRBV29-1
cdr3_aa: CSAKGLAESTDTQYF

cdr3_length: 16
j_call: TRBJ2-3
v_call: TRBV29-1
cdr3_aa: CSVEDVGGGGTDTQYF

cdr3_length: 15
j_call: TRBJ2-1
v_call: TRBV7-9
cdr3_aa: CASSSWTGIYNEQFF

cdr3_length: 16
j_call: TRBJ2-5
v_call: TRBV6-2/TRBV6-3
cdr3_aa: CASSYQDRARGETQYF

cdr3_length: 14
j_call: TRBJ2-3
v_call: TRBV30
cdr3_aa: CAWSVSSGTDTQYF

cdr3_length: 14
j_call: TRBJ2-2
v_call: TRBV3-1
cdr3_aa: CASIQRENTGELFF

cdr3_length: 13
j_call: TRBJ2-3
v_call: TRBV24-1
cdr3_aa: CATRLDATDTQYF

cdr3_length: 12
j_call: TRBJ2-1
v_call: TRBV7-2
cdr3_aa: CASSLAKRLVVF

cdr3_length: 13
j_call: TRBJ1-1
v_call: TRBV29-1
cdr3_aa: CSVFTTGKTEAFF

cdr3_length: 13
j_call: TRBJ2-4
v_call: TRBV20-1
cdr3_aa: CSAPREGKNIQYF

cdr3_length: 15
j_call: TRBJ2-2
v_call: TRBV7-2
cdr3_aa: CASSLIGVHTGELFF

cdr3_length: 15
j_call: TRBJ2-1
v_call: TRBV28
cdr3_aa: CASTRVASAYNEQFF

cdr3_length: 14
j_call: TRBJ2-5
v_call: TRBV7-9
cdr3_aa: CASSSTGTSETQYF

cdr3_length: 19
j_call: TRBJ2-5
v_call: TRBV18
cdr3_aa: CASSPLSRSGTSTGETQYF

cdr3_length: 16
j_call: TRBJ2-3
v_call: TRBV4-3
cdr3_aa: CASSQVWREGRDTQYF

cdr3_length: 14
j_call: TRBJ2-1
v_call: TRBV5-1
cdr3_aa: CASREWRAYNEQFF

cdr3_length: 14
j_call: TRBJ2-7
v_call: TRBV6-2/TRBV6-3
cdr3_aa: CASSYNYPGYEQYF

cdr3_length: 16
j_call: TRBJ2-2
v_call: TRBV6-5
cdr3_aa: CASSYQNGDNTGELFF

cdr3_length: 16
j_call: TRBJ1-1
v_call: TRBV5-1
cdr3_aa: CASSLGLGKMNTEAFF

cdr3_length: 16
j_call: TRBJ2-1
v_call: TRBV27
cdr3_aa: CASSPSTGNIYNEQFF

cdr3_length: 16
j_call: TRBJ2-1
v_call: TRBV5-1
cdr3_aa: CASSLVRGGNSDEQFF

cdr3_length: 15
j_call: TRBJ2-4
v_call: TRBV20-1
cdr3_aa: CSALTAEVDKNIQYF